The clone carrying this T cell receptor (beta chain) has a handful of counts. The antigen remains unidentified. Germline V lookup: CDR1 MNHNY, CDR2 SVGAGI (reference sequence). The CDR3 consists of 13 residues. J lost 5 bases, V lost 4 bases, and 4 bases had no gene match. What was sequenced were expressed TCRB transcripts, since all of the isolated RNA had been reverse transcribed. Using immunoSEQ multiplex PCR, the repertoire was profiled, and TCRdb retains in-frame clones only, with some absent. The repertoire holds approximately 260,000 clones, around 22% seen once, with roughly 0.011% in the top ten. This entry comes from a study of beta chain features in type 1 diabetes. Study-wide context: Cells sorted and examined across all samples totaled nearly 110,000,000. General study results and limits: These data did not resolve whether HLA type affects TCRB rearrangement. TCRB CDR3 length was moderately but significantly reduced in all four CD4+ subsets of Type 1 diabetes patients.

Specimen: naive CD4+ T cells from blood. The receptor was derived from a woman aged 25 to 39 with type 1 diabetes. The V call is TRBV6-6, the J call TRBJ1-2; TRBD1 agrees at 7 bases. The CDR3 DNA follows: TGTGCCAGCAGTTCCGGACAGGCGTATGGCTACACCTTC. It is translated as CASSSGQAYGYTF.